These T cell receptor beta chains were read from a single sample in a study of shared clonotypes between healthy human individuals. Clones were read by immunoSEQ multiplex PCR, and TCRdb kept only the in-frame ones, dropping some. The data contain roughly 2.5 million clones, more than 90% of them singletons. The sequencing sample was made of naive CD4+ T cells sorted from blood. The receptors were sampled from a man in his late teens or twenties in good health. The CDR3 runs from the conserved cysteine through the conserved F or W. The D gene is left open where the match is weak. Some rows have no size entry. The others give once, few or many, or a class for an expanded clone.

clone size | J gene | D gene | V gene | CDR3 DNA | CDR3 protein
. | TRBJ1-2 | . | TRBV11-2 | TGTGCCAGCAGTCGCGACATTAACTATGGCTACACCTTC | CASSRDINYGYTF
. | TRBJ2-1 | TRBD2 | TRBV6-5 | TGTGCCAGCAGAGTACTAGCGGGGGGTACAGGTGAGCAGTTCTTC | CASRVLAGGTGEQFF
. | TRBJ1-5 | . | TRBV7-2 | TGTGCCAGCCCTCCTGGTCTGAGGGGCGACAGTTATAGCAATCAGCCCCAGCATTTT | CASPPGLRGDSYSNQPQHF
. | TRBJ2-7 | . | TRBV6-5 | TGTGCCAGCAGTTACTTCGGGAGAGGGTACGAGCAGTACTTC | CASSYFGRGYEQYF
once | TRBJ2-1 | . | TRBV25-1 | TGTGCCAGCAGTCCCGGACAGCTTCATAGCTCCTACAATGAGCAGTTCTTC | CASSPGQLHSSYNEQFF
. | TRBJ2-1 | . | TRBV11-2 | TGTGCCAGCAGCCCCAGTTTGGGACCTAGCCCGTCCTACAATGAGCAGTTCTTC | CASSPSLGPSPSYNEQFF
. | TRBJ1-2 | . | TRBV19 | TGTGCCAGTAGTATCAACGGGGGCCGGCATGGCTACACCTTC | CASSINGGRHGYTF
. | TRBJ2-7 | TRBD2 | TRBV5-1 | TGCGCCAGCAGGACGACTAGCGGGAGCACGTACGAGCAGTACTTC | CASRTTSGSTYEQYF
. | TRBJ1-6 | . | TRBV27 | TGTGCCAGCAGTTCTCTTTTTTATAATTCACCCCTCCACTTT | CASSSLFYNSPLHF
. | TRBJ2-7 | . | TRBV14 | TGTGCCAGCAGCCAATTCTTCTACGAGCAGTACTTC | CASSQFFYEQYF
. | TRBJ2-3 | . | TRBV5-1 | TGCGCCAGCAGCTTGCCGGGGACGGATACGCAGTATTTT | CASSLPGTDTQYF
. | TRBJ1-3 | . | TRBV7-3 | TGTGCCAGCAGCTTGGACCCGAAAAACACCATATATTTT | CASSLDPKNTIYF
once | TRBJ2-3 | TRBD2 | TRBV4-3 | TGCGCCAGCAGCCTGGGACTAGCGGGATCCACAGATACGCAGTATTTT | CASSLGLAGSTDTQYF
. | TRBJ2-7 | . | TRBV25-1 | TGTGCCAGCTCCACAGGACTCGAGCAGTACTTC | CASSTGLEQYF
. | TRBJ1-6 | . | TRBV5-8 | TGTGCCAGCAGCCTTCGGCCCCCGGTAGAATCACCCCTCCACTTT | CASSLRPPVESPLHF
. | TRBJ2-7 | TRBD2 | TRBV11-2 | TGTGCCAGCAGCTTAGGGAGCGGGACCAGCTCCTACGAGCAGTACTTC | CASSLGSGTSSYEQYF
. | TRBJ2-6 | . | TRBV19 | TGTGCCAGTAGTATAGGTCCAGGGTCCTTCTCTGGGGCCAACGTCCTGACTTTC | CASSIGPGSFSGANVLTF
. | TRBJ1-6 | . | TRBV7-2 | TGTGCCAGCAGCTTAGAAGGACAAACTTCACCCCTCCACTTT | CASSLEGQTSPLHF
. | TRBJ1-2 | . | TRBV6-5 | TGTGCCAGCAGTTACGCGACCGCAAACTATGGCTACACCTTC | CASSYATANYGYTF
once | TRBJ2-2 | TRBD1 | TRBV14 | TGTGCCAGCAGCGCCTGGACAGGGTCATACACCGGGGAGCTGTTTTTT | CASSAWTGSYTGELFF